The 12 T cell receptor beta chains below were found in one sample sequenced in a study of blood T cell repertoires in COVID-19 (TCRdb year 2020). The receptor library was made with the immunoSEQ multiplex PCR assay. As stored in TCRdb, this immuneACCESS dataset retains in-frame rearrangements with V and J assigned. A fraction of the clones does not appear; measured against another copy, unresolved V genes explain less than half of the discrepancy, and the remainder lacks a known reason. The sample table holds about 38,000 clones, of which 80% to 85% were seen once. The ten largest account for about 1.5% of the sample. The specimen sequenced was peripheral blood. Receptor source: a man aged 55-75 years with COVID-19, enrolled during active disease.

The chain carries TRBV10-1 and TRBJ2-1; 13 positions agree with TRBD2. The CDR3 covers 14 residues. V lost 8 bases to trimming and J lost 5 bases; unmatched junction nucleotides: 3. Per germline, CDR1 WNHNN and CDR2 SYGVQD (reference sequence). In DNA form, the CDR3 reads TGCGCCAGCGGCGGGACTAGCGGGAACAATGAGCAGTTCTTC. Translating gives CASGGTSGNNEQFF.

The chain is built from TRBV7-2 and TRBJ2-2, with D unresolved. Trimming took off 3 bases at V and 5 bases at J, with 7 bases between the two ends. This CDR3 spans 13 amino acids. Germline loops: CDR1 SGHTA, CDR2 FQGNSA. CDR3 protein: CASSLQMTGELFF. Written as DNA, the CDR3 is TGTGCCAGCAGCTTGCAGATGACCGGGGAGCTGTTTTTT.

The chain uses TRBV4-2 and TRBJ2-7; 7 bases align to TRBD2. With 3 bases clipped from V and 6 bases from J, the junction kept 5 bases outside the gene matches. The CDR3 covers 13 residues. The germline CDR1 and CDR2 sequences are LGHNA and YNFKEQ. Here the CDR3 DNA reads TGTGCCAGCAGCCAGTGGGGGGAGGGCGAGCAGTACTTC. This encodes CASSQWGEGEQYF.

The V and J genes are TRBV7-9 and TRBJ2-5; perhaps TRBD1 as D (6 bases). The length of the CDR3 is 14 residues. Germline V lookup: CDR1 SEHNR, CDR2 FQNEAQ (reference sequence). V was cut by 1 base and J by 0 bases, with 6 bases left in between. CDR3 nucleotides: TGTGCCAGCAGCTTAGGGACAGACCAAGAGACCCAGTACTTC. Translated: CASSLGTDQETQYF.

This chain uses TRBV27 with TRBJ2-3; TRBD1 matches 8 bases. This CDR3 spans 18 amino acids. The J segment lost 2 bases and the V segment lost 1 base, leaving 11 bases of the junction unmatched. Looked up from germline, CDR1 is MNHEY and CDR2 is SMNVEV (reference sequence). CDR3 residues: CASSLYLRQGRITDTQYF. CDR3 nucleotide sequence: TGTGCCAGCAGTTTATACCTAAGACAGGGGAGGATCACAGATACGCAGTATTTT.

The chain employs TRBV2 and TRBJ2-1, with 7 bases fitting TRBD2. Trimming removed 8 bases from V and 5 bases from J; junction bases left unmatched: 0. CDR3 length: 11 amino acids. CDR1 is SNHLY and CDR2 is FYNNEI in the germline V gene. The CDR3: CASGRDNEQFF. CDR3 coding DNA: TGTGCCAGCGGGAGGGACAATGAGCAGTTCTTC.

This clone was detected only once. The rearrangement links TRBV30 to TRBJ1-4, with D perhaps TRBD1 (5 bases). The CDR3 is made up of 13 amino acids. V was cut by 2 bases and J by 8 bases, with 12 bases left in between. Germline V gene data show CDR1 as GTSNPN and CDR2 as SVGIG (reference sequence). CDR3 in DNA: TGTGCCTGGAGTAGAAGACAGCAGGAAAAACTGTTTTTT. As protein: CAWSRRQQEKLFF.

The chain carries TRBV5-1 and TRBJ2-1, with TRBD1 matching 9 bases. Per germline, CDR1 SGHRS and CDR2 YFSETQ. This CDR3 is built from 14 residues. The V and J ends lost 0 bases and 8 bases, in that order; junction bases with no gene match: 3. This CDR3 is CASSLVGQGYEQFF. CDR3 DNA: TGCGCCAGCAGCTTGGTGGGACAGGGATATGAGCAGTTCTTC.

CDR3 bases: TGTGCCAGCAGTCTTGGGGGAGGGTCTAACTATGGCTACACCTTC. This translates into CASSLGGGSNYGYTF. This chain joins TRBV5-5 and TRBJ1-2; TRBD1 might be the D (5 bases). Germline V gene lookup returns CDR1 SGHKS and CDR2 YYEKEE (reference sequence). Trimming shortened V by 5 bases and J by 0 bases, and 14 bases separated the two germline ends. CDR3 length: 15 amino acids.

With respect to this clone: Other DNA sequences in this sample translate to the same CDR3. The chain has TRBV30 and TRBJ2-7; 7 nucleotides agree with TRBD2. This CDR3 is built from 11 residues. Trimming at V came to 5 bases and at J to 8 bases, leaving 6 bases not matched to a gene. The germline V gene has CDR1 GTSNPN and CDR2 SVGIG (reference sequence). The CDR3 loop reads CAWRGEGQQYF. CDR3 nucleotides: TGTGCCTGGCGGGGGGAGGGGCAGCAGTACTTC.

The chain links TRBV29-1 to TRBJ2-1, with 13 bases aligning to TRBD2. V shed 8 bases and J 14 bases; nucleotides not matched to a gene: 12. In germline, CDR1 is SQVTM, CDR2 ANQGSEA. This CDR3 has 13 amino acids. The CDR3: CSMSGTSGNREFF. CDR3 sequence (DNA): TGCAGCATGTCCGGGACTAGCGGGAATAGGGAGTTCTTC.

The CDR3, as DNA: TGTGCCAGCAGCGTAGTCGCAGGTCCCCTCCACTTT. Residues: CASSVVAGPLHF. V usage is TRBV9 and J usage is TRBJ1-6; D remains ambiguous. This CDR3 has 12 amino acids. Looked up from germline, CDR1 is SGDLS and CDR2 is YYNGEE. V gave up 0 bases and J gave up 13 bases, with 8 bases separating them.